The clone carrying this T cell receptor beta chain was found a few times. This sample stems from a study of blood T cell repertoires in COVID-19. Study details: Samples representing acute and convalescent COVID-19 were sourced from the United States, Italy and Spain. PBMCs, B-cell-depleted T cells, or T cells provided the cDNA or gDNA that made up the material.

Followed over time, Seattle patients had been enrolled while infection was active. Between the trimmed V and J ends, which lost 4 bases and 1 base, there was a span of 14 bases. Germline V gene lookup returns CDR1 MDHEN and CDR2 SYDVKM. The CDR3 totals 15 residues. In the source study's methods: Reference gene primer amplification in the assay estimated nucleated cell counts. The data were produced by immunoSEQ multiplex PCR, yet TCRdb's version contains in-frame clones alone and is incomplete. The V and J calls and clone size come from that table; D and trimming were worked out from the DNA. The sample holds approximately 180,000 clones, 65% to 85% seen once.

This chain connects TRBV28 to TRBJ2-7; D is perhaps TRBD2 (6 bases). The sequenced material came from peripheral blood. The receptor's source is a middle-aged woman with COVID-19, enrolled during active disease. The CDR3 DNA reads TGTGCCAGCAGTTACACCGGGACTGCATCCTACGAGCAGTACTTC. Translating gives CASSYTGTASYEQYF.